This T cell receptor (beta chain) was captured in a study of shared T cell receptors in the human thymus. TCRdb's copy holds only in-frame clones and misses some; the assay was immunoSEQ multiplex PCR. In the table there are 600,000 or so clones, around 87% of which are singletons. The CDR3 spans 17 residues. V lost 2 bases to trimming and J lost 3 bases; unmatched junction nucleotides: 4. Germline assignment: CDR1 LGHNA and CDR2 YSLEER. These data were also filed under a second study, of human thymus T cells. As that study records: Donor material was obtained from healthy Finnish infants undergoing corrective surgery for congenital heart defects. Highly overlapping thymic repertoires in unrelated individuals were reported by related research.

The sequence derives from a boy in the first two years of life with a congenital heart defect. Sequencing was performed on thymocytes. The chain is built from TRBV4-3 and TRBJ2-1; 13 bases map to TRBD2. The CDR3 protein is CASSQHGTSGDYNEQFF. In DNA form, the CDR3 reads TGCGCCAGCAGCCAACACGGGACTAGCGGGGACTACAATGAGCAGTTCTTC.